This T cell receptor (beta chain) was documented in a study of cytomegalovirus exposure and HLA in healthy donors. This CDR3 contains 15 residues. Germline V gene data show CDR1 as MGHRA and CDR2 as YSYEKL. V gave up 0 bases and J gave up 8 bases; unmatched junction bases: 4. PCR used 60 Vbeta primers and 13 Jbeta primers. Using immunoSEQ multiplex PCR, the repertoire was profiled, and TCRdb retains in-frame clones only, with some absent. The data show around 180,000 clones, with more than 70% seen just once and about 0.24% held by the top ten. The sequence was obtained from a boy younger than 18 in good health and CMV-seronegative. The genes are TRBV4-1 and TRBJ1-5, with 10 bases matching TRBD1. The sample taken for sequencing was PBMCs. The CDR3 sequence: CASSQEGQGWKPQHF. The CDR3 bases are TGCGCCAGCAGCCAAGAGGGACAGGGGTGGAAGCCCCAGCATTTT.